The 15 T cell receptor beta chains below all came from one sample that was sequenced in a study of cytomegalovirus exposure and HLA in healthy donors. PCR employed 60 Vbeta and 13 Jbeta primers. Clones were sequenced by immunoSEQ multiplex PCR, and TCRdb holds only the in-frame ones, with some missing. The sample includes some 250,000 clones, about 80% of them seen just once. Sample: PBMCs. These receptor sequences come from a woman in her forties in good health and CMV-seropositive.

This clone was observed a handful of times. The chain uses TRBV30 and TRBJ2-3; TRBD2 matches at 10 bases. The germline V gene has CDR1 GTSNPN and CDR2 SVGIG (reference sequence). The trim removed 3 bases at V and 3 bases at J, leaving 6 bases unmatched. There are 15 residues in the CDR3. In DNA form, the CDR3 reads TGTGCCTGGAGCAAACTAGCGGGAACGACAGATACGCAGTATTTT. Amino acids: CAWSKLAGTTDTQYF.

The chain combines TRBV2 with TRBJ2-5, with TRBD1 identical over 8 bases. Trimming removed 6 bases from V and 4 bases from J; junction bases left unmatched: 7. The CDR3 contains 14 residues. Germline loops: CDR1 SNHLY, CDR2 FYNNEI. The CDR3 coding sequence is TGTGCCAGCAGCCCACGCAGGGGGCCAGAGACCCAGTACTTC. The encoded protein is CASSPRRGPETQYF.

This clone was seen only once. The V and J genes are TRBV13 and TRBJ2-1; D may be TRBD1 (6 bases). Germline V gene sequence: CDR1 PRHDT, CDR2 FYEKMQ (reference sequence). The CDR3 spans 11 residues. Trimming cost V 6 bases and J 9 bases, with 9 bases left between them. CDR3 in amino acids: CASRQGTEQFF. The CDR3 region has the DNA TGTGCCAGCAGACAGGGTACTGAGCAGTTCTTC.

The chain is built from TRBV4-1 and TRBJ1-1; 7 bases match TRBD1. Germline values: CDR1 MGHRA, CDR2 YSYEKL. The V gene end was trimmed by 3 bases and the J gene end by 5 bases; junction bases not matched to a gene: 6. This CDR3 contains 14 residues. In DNA form, the CDR3 reads TGCGCCAGCAGCCATATCATACAGGGGACTGAAGCTTTCTTT. This codes for CASSHIIQGTEAFF.

The rearrangement uses TRBV19 and TRBJ1-1; a weak D match, TRBD1 (6 bases). The CDR3 spans 14 residues. V lost 2 bases and J lost 1, with 8 bases in between. Germline values: CDR1 LNHDA, CDR2 SQIVND (reference sequence). CDR3 region: CASSITGPNTEAFF. The DNA for the CDR3 is TGTGCCAGTAGTATAACAGGGCCGAACACTGAAGCTTTCTTT.

This chain links TRBV7-2 with TRBJ1-2, with 10 bases matching TRBD1. CDR3 length equals 17 residues. Germline V gene data show CDR1 as SGHTA and CDR2 as FQGNSA. Unmatched junction bases numbered 8, after V lost 1 base and J lost 3 bases. DNA of the CDR3: TGTGCCAGCAGCTTAGACGGGACAGGGGCTTCGTACTATGGCTACACCTTC. It yields the protein CASSLDGTGASYYGYTF.

The gene calls are TRBV5-3 and TRBJ2-5; 8 positions match TRBD2. TRBV5-3 is marked as an open reading frame, function uncertain. J lost 2 bases, V lost 0 bases, and 9 bases had no gene match. The length of the CDR3 is 17 residues. CDR3: CARSLAAGGPLQETQYF. In DNA, the CDR3 is TGTGCCAGAAGCTTGGCGGCGGGGGGACCGCTACAAGAGACCCAGTACTTC.

V gene TRBV9 combines with J gene TRBJ1-2, with TRBD1 matching over 8 bases. Germline V gives CDR1 SGDLS, CDR2 YYNGEE. V lost 2 bases, J lost 8 bases, and 17 bases stayed unmatched. This CDR3 contains 17 residues. The CDR3 DNA sequence: TGTGCCAGCAGCGTCAAACCCGGGACAGGCCCTTCTTGGGGCTACACCTTC. It yields the protein CASSVKPGTGPSWGYTF.

The gene calls are TRBV30 and TRBJ1-2, with TRBD1 identical over 8 bases. V lost 0 bases to trimming and J lost 11 bases; unmatched junction nucleotides: 5. Germline V CDR1 and CDR2: GTSNPN, SVGIG (reference sequence). The CDR3 length is 12 residues. The CDR3 DNA is TGTGCCTGGAGTGTTTCCGGGACAGGATACACCTTC. Translated: CAWSVSGTGYTF.

V and J are TRBV5-6 and TRBJ2-1, with 8 bases matching TRBD2. J lost 0 bases, V lost 2 bases, and 13 bases had no gene match. Germline values: CDR1 SGHDT, CDR2 YYEEEE. This CDR3 has 19 residues. The CDR3 region has the DNA TGTGCCAGCAGCTTTTATTGGGTGACTAGCGCAAGCTCCTACAATGAGCAGTTCTTC. This translates into CASSFYWVTSASSYNEQFF.

This chain links TRBV4-3 with TRBJ2-2, with D unresolved. Germline lookup yields CDR1 LGHNA and CDR2 YSLEER. This CDR3 region has 16 residues. Trimming left V 2 bases short and J 5 bases short, with 15 bases between. The CDR3 DNA follows: TGCGCCAGCAGCCAATCCTTAGCCTCCGGGACCGGGGAGCTGTTTTTT. It codes for CASSQSLASGTGELFF.

The CDR3 protein is CASSLAGGGQETQYF. The CDR3 DNA is TGTGCCAGTAGTCTGGCAGGGGGAGGCCAAGAGACCCAGTACTTC. The chain combines TRBV19 with TRBJ2-5, with D possibly matching TRBD1 (7 bases). Germline CDR1 and CDR2: LNHDA and SQIVND (reference sequence). With 5 bases removed from V and 1 base from J, the gap between germline ends came to 14 bases. The length of the CDR3 is 15 residues.

The chain links TRBV2 to TRBJ2-3; 10 bases fit TRBD2. Germline CDR1 and CDR2: SNHLY and FYNNEI. The V and J ends lost 5 bases and 1 base, in that order; junction bases with no gene match: 3. The CDR3 is 15 amino acids. CDR3 bases: TGTGCCAGCAGTCTGCTAGCGGGGGGCACAGATACGCAGTATTTT. Translation: CASSLLAGGTDTQYF.

This clone was counted only a few times. The V gene is TRBV5-1, the J gene TRBJ1-4; TRBD1 might be the D (6 bases). This CDR3 comprises 20 residues. Looked up from germline, CDR1 is SGHRS and CDR2 is YFSETQ. V lost 2 bases to trimming and J lost 2 bases, with 25 bases between them. Here the CDR3 DNA reads TGCGCCAGCAGCTTTTACTCCCGGGACATGGCGGAATCTACTAATGAAAAACTGTTTTTT. This translates into CASSFYSRDMAESTNEKLFF.

The chain links TRBV7-8 to TRBJ1-2; 7 bases are shared with TRBD1. With 5 bases clipped from V and 4 bases from J, the junction kept 10 bases outside the gene matches. The CDR3 is 15 amino acids. Germline V gene sequence: CDR1 SGHVS, CDR2 FQNEAQ. CDR3 residues: CASSPRRGTAYGYTF. The CDR3 DNA is TGTGCCAGCAGCCCTAGACGGGGGACAGCCTATGGCTACACCTTC.